The 12 T cell receptor beta chains reported below all come from one sample, sequenced in a study of blood T cells in healthy people across ages. The use of a sample-barcoded 5' primer and a J-beta primer mix characterized a second PCR of roughly 6 to 12 cycles. TCRdb re-analysed the 5' RACE reads in MiXCR, keeping a single row per CDR3 protein. The top ten clones hold about 3.8% of a sample with over a million distinct CDR3 sequences, around 40% of them seen once. The source material was blood. These receptors all come from a young woman in good health.

This rearrangement joins TRBV24-1 to TRBJ2-1, with 8 bases matching TRBD1. Germline V gene data show CDR1 as KGHDR and CDR2 as SFDVKD. V trimming: 6 bases; J trimming: 5 bases; junction bases outside the gene matches: 5. This CDR3 contains 14 residues. CDR3 nucleotide sequence: TGTGCCACCAGTAAGGGACAGGATAACAATGAGCAGTTCTTC. Its translation: CATSKGQDNNEQFF.

The genes are TRBV2 and TRBJ2-5; 15 bases are a match to TRBD2. The germline gives CDR1 SNHLY, CDR2 FYNNEI. The trim removed 6 bases at V and 6 bases at J, leaving 8 bases unmatched. CDR3 size: 16 residues. DNA of the CDR3: TGTGCCAGCAGCGCCGGACTAGCGGGGGGGCGGAAGACCCAGTACTTC. Translating it yields CASSAGLAGGRKTQYF.

This clonotype appeared a few times. The chain uses TRBV3-1 and TRBJ1-2, with a weak D call TRBD1 (5 bases). The CDR3 is 15 residues long. Germline V gives CDR1 LGHDT, CDR2 YNNKEL (reference sequence). Between the trimmed V and J ends, which lost 0 bases and 4 bases, there was a span of 12 bases. In nucleotides, the CDR3 is TGTGCCAGCAGCCAAGAAGTTCAGGGTGGCTATGGCTACACCTTC. It specifies CASSQEVQGGYGYTF.

The V and J genes are TRBV28 and TRBJ1-2; a weak D match, TRBD1 (6 bases). Germline CDR1 MDHEN, CDR2 SYDVKM. V was clipped by 7 bases and J by 0 bases, with 12 bases between them. The CDR3 runs 14 residues. The CDR3 protein is CASIDRRANYGYTF. The CDR3 nucleotides are TGTGCCAGCATAGACAGGCGTGCTAACTATGGCTACACCTTC.

V is TRBV27 and J is TRBJ2-2; TRBD2 matches 8 bases. The CDR3 consists of 16 residues. J lost 5 bases, V lost 0 bases, and 5 bases had no gene match. CDR1 and CDR2 from the germline V gene are MNHEY and SMNVEV (reference sequence). CDR3 DNA sequence: TGTGCCAGCAGTTTATCCGGGGGCGGGGGGACCGGGGAGCTGTTTTTT. Translating gives CASSLSGGGGTGELFF.

This clonotype was detected only a few times. The rearrangement joins TRBV4-1 to TRBJ1-4; D gene unclear. The V end lost 1 base, the J end lost 6 bases, and 15 bases lay between the germline ends. The CDR3 contains 16 residues. The germline CDR1 and CDR2 sequences are MGHRA and YSYEKL. The CDR3 DNA is TGCGCCAGCAGCCAAGGTTACAGAGATGCGGATGAAAAACTGTTTTTT. This encodes CASSQGYRDADEKLFF.

This sequence joins TRBV13 and TRBJ1-5, with D possibly matching TRBD1 (5 bases). V gave up 3 bases and J gave up 5 bases, with 11 bases separating them. This CDR3 contains 14 residues. Germline CDR1 and CDR2: PRHDT and FYEKMQ (reference sequence). The CDR3 nucleotides are TGTGCCAGCAGCTTTGGGGGGTCCGATCAGCCCCAGCATTTT. This sequence encodes CASSFGGSDQPQHF.

This sequence joins TRBV6-6 and TRBJ2-4; TRBD2 is a possible D gene (5 bases). The V end lost 2 bases, the J end lost 4 bases, and 9 bases lay between the germline ends. The CDR3 length is 14 residues. Germline V CDR1 and CDR2: MNHNY, SVGAGI (reference sequence). CDR3 in DNA: TGTGCCAGCAGTTACGTGCGGGCGAAAAACATTCAGTACTTC. As protein: CASSYVRAKNIQYF.

The chain uses TRBV6-2 or TRBV6-3 and TRBJ1-1; 7 nucleotides line up with TRBD1. Per the germline V gene, CDR1 is MNHEY and CDR2 is SVGEGT. The CDR3 spans 13 residues. V dropped 7 bases and J dropped 4; count of bases not matched to a gene: 6. The CDR3 loop reads CASTATGPTEAFF. CDR3 bases: TGTGCCAGCACCGCGACAGGGCCCACTGAAGCTTTCTTT.

This chain connects TRBV14 to TRBJ1-2; D is uncertain. V lost 1 base and J 4 bases, leaving 10 bases between the germline ends. Germline V CDR1 and CDR2: SGHDN, FVKESK. CDR3 length: 14 amino acids. In DNA, the CDR3 is TGTGCCAGCAGCCAAGGAGCCAGCATCTATGGCTACACCTTC. Translation: CASSQGASIYGYTF.

The rearrangement joins TRBV12-3 or TRBV12-4 to TRBJ1-5; 8 bases are shared with TRBD1. V lost 6 bases and J lost 4; bases outside the gene matches: 8. The CDR3 runs to 15 residues. DNA for the CDR3: TGTGCCAGCAGGTATGGGACAGGTCGTAATCAGCCCCAGCATTTT. Amino acid sequence: CASRYGTGRNQPQHF.

This clonotype was detected only a few times. The chain uses TRBV20-1 and TRBJ2-7; TRBD1 matches at 9 bases. Germline V gene lookup returns CDR1 DFQATT and CDR2 SNEGSKA (reference sequence). V lost 4 bases and J lost 7; bases outside the gene matches: 17. The CDR3 runs to 16 residues. The CDR3 protein is CSATKNPGTGSREQYF. CDR3 DNA: TGCAGTGCTACTAAAAACCCCGGGACAGGGTCGAGGGAGCAGTACTTC.